This entry lists 3 T cell receptor beta chains sequenced from one sample in a study of T cell clonotyping in hematopoietic cell transplantation. Repertoires were generated with immunoSEQ multiplex PCR, while TCRdb's copy carries only in-frame clones and drops some. Of about 16,000 clones listed, 61% were seen once; the top ten hold 10% to 15%. The sample consisted of PBMCs, taken 30 days after allogeneic stem cell transplant. These receptors were taken from a male patient aged 45-60 years who had an allogeneic stem cell transplant from an unrelated donor, so T cells may come from the graft donor. Some clones in this sample may be carry-over from other donors' samples.

CDR3 sequence reads: CASSLKPRLAGGDDTQYF. The CDR3 DNA follows: TGTGCCAGCAGCTTAAAGCCCCGTTTAGCGGGAGGGGATGATACGCAGTATTTT. The chain carries TRBV7-3 and TRBJ2-3, with TRBD2 matching 11 bases. Unmatched junction bases numbered 12, after V lost 1 base and J lost 6 bases. The CDR3 runs 18 residues. Germline CDR1 is SGHTA and CDR2 is FQGTGA.

The V gene is TRBV9, the J gene TRBJ1-6; D may be TRBD1 (6 bases). The germline V gene encodes CDR1 SGDLS and CDR2 YYNGEE. CDR3 length: 15 residues. V dropped 3 bases and J dropped 10 bases, with 17 bases sitting between them. In DNA form, the CDR3 reads TGTGCCAGCAGCGCGTCGGGGGGCGCGGGATCACCCCTCCACTTT. Residues: CASSASGGAGSPLHF.

V gene TRBV28 combines with J gene TRBJ1-5; D unresolved. V was shortened by 2 bases and J by 7 bases, with 3 bases between the two germline ends. CDR3 length equals 11 residues. Germline CDR1 and CDR2: MDHEN and SYDVKM. The CDR3 loop reads CASSLNQPQHF. The CDR3 DNA reads as TGTGCCAGCAGTTTAAACCAGCCCCAGCATTTT.